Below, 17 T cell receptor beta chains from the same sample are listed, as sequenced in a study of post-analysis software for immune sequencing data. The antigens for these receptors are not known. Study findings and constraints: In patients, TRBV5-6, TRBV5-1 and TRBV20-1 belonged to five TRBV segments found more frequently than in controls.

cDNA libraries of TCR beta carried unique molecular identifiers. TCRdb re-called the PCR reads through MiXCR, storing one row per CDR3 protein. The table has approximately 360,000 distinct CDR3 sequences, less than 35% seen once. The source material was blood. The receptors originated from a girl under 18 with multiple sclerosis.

CDR3 DNA: TGTGCCATCAGTACACTAGCGGGGGGGCGGGATGAGCAGTTCTTC. It specifies CAISTLAGGRDEQFF. The J gene is TRBJ2-1, the V gene TRBV10-3, with TRBD2 matching 13 bases. This CDR3 comprises 15 residues. Germline loops: CDR1 ENHRY, CDR2 SYGVKD. Trimming at V came to 5 bases and at J to 8 bases, leaving 6 bases not matched to a gene.

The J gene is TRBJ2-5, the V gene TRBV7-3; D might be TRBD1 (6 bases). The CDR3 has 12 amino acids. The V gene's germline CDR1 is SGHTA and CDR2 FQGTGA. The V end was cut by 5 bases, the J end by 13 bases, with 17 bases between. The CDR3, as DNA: TGTGCCAGCAGCCGAACCTGGGGGCCCAGGTACTTC. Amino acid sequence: CASSRTWGPRYF.

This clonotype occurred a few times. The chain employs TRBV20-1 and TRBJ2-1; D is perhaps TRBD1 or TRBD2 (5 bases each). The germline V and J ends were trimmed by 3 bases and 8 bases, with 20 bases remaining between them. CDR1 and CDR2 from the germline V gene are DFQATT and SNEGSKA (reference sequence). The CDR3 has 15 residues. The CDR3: CSASRGVGTGYEQFF. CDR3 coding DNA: TGCAGTGCTAGTCGGGGCGTTGGGACGGGGTATGAGCAGTTCTTC.

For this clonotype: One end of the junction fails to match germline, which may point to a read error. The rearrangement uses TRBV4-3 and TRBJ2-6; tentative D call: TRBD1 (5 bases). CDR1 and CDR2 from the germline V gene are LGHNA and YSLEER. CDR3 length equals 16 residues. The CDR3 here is CASSQDWLSGANVPTF. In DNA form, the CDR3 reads TGCGCCAGCAGCCAAGACTGGCTCTCTGGGGCCAACGTCCCGACTTTC.

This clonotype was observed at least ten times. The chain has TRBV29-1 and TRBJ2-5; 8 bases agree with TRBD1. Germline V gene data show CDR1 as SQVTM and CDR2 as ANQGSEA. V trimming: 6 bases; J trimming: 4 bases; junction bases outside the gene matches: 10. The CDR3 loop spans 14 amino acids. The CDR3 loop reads CSVRPGQGIETQYF. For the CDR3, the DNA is TGCAGCGTAAGGCCCGGACAGGGAATAGAGACCCAGTACTTC.

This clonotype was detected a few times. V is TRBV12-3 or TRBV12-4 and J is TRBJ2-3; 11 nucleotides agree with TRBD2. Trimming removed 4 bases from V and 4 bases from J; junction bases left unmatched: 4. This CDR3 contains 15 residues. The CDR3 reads CASSSFSGGADTQYF. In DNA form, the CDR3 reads TGTGCCAGCAGTTCATTTAGCGGGGGGGCAGATACGCAGTATTTT.

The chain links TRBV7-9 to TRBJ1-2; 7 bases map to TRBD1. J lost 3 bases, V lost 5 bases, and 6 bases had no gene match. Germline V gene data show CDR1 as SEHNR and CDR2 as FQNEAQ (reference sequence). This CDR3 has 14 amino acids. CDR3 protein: CASSVLTGDYGYTF. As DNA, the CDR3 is TGTGCCAGCAGCGTACTAACAGGGGACTATGGCTACACCTTC. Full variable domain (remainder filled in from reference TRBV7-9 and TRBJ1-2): DTGVSQNPRHKITKRGQNVTFRCDPISEHNRLYWYRQTLGQGPEFLTYFQNEAQLEKSRLLSDRFSAERPKGSFSTLEIQRTEQGDSAMYLCASSVLTGDYGYTFGSGTRLTVV.

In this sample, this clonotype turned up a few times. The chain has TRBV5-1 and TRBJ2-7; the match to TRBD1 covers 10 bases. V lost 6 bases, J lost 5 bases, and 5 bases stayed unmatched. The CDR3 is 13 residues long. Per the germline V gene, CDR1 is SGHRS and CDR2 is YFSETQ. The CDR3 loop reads CASTGQGIDEQYF. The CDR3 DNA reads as TGCGCCAGCACGGGACAGGGGATCGACGAGCAGTACTTC. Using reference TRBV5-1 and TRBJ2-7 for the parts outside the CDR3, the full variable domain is KAGVTQTPRYLIKTRGQQVTLSCSPISGHRSVSWYQQTPGQGLQFLFEYFSETQRNKGNFPGRFSGRQFSNSRSEMNVSTLELGDSALYLCASTGQGIDEQYFGPGTRLTVT.

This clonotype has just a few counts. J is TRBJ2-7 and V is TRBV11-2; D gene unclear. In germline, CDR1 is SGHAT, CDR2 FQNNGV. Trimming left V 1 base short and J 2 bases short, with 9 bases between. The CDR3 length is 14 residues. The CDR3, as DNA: TGTGCCAGCAGCTTAGGAGTCCCTACCTACGAGCAGTACTTC. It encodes CASSLGVPTYEQYF.

The CDR3 region has the DNA TGCGCCAGCAGCTTGACCCGACAGGGGCTGGAGACCCAGTACTTC. It specifies CASSLTRQGLETQYF. This chain uses TRBV5-1 with TRBJ2-5; 8 nucleotides agree with TRBD1. Trimming took 1 base from V and 5 from J; bases not matched to a gene: 7. CDR1 is SGHRS and CDR2 is YFSETQ in the germline V gene. The CDR3 sequence is 15 residues long. Supplemented by reference TRBV5-1 and TRBJ2-5, the full variable domain reads KAGVTQTPRYLIKTRGQQVTLSCSPISGHRSVSWYQQTPGQGLQFLFEYFSETQRNKGNFPGRFSGRQFSNSRSEMNVSTLELGDSALYLCASSLTRQGLETQYFGPGTRLLVL.

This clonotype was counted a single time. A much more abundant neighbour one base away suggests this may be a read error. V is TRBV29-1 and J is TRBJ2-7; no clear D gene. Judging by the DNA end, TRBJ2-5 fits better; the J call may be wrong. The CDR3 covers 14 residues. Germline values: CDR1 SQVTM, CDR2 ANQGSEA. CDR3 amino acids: CSVVTVKLGETQYF. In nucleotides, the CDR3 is TGCAGCGTGGTAACGGTTAAACTTGGGGAGACCCAGTACTTC.

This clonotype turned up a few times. The CDR3 sequence: CASSERQTTTLYEQYF. The CDR3, as DNA: TGTGCCAGCAGCGAAAGACAGACAACAACACTCTACGAGCAGTACTTC. V is TRBV7-2 and J is TRBJ2-7; D is perhaps TRBD1 (5 bases). Germline V lookup: CDR1 SGHTA, CDR2 FQGNSA. The length of the CDR3 is 16 residues. V dropped 5 bases and J dropped 3 bases, with 20 bases sitting between them.

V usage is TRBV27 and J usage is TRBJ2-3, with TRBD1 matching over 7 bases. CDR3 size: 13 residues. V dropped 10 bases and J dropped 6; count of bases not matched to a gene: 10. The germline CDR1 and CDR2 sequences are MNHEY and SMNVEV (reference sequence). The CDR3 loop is CATRDRPRDTQYF. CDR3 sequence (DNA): TGTGCCACCCGGGACAGACCGCGGGATACGCAGTATTTT.

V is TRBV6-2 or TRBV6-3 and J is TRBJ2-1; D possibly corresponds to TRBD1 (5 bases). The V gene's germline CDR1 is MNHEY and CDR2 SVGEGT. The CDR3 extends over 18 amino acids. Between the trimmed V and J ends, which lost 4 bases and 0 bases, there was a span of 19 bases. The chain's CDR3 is CASSWLGTGSYSYNEQFF. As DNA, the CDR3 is TGTGCCAGCAGTTGGCTAGGTACAGGCTCTTACTCCTACAATGAGCAGTTCTTC.

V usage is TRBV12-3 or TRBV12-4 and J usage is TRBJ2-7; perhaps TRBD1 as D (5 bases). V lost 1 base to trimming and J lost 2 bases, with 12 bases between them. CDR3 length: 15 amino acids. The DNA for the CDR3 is TGTGCCAGCAGTTTAGTTTCCGGACATACCTACGAGCAGTACTTC. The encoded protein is CASSLVSGHTYEQYF.

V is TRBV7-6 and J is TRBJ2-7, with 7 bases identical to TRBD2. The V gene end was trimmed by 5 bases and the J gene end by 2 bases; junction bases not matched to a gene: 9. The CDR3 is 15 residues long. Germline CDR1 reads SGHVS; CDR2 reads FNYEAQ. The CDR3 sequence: CASSAVGGTTYEQYF. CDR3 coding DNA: TGTGCCAGCAGCGCGGTGGGGGGGACCACCTACGAGCAGTACTTC.

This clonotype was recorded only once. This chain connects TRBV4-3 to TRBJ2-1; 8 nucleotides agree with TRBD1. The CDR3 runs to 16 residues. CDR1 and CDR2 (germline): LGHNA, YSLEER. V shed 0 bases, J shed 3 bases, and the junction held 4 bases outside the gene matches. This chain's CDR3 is CASSQEQGGFYNEQFF. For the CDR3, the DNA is TGCGCCAGCAGCCAAGAACAGGGGGGCTTCTACAATGAGCAGTTCTTC.